This T cell receptor (beta chain) appears in the sequencing data of a study of monozygotic twins with inflammatory bowel disease (dated by TCRdb to the late 2010s). Regarding the complete study: In total, approximately 28 monozygotic twin pairs made up the full study: 19 Danish pairs, all IBD-discordant, plus nine German pairs, of which four were IBD-concordant and five were IBD-discordant. Each individual had, on average, about 151 000 unique TCRalpha sequences and 181 000 unique TCRbeta sequences available for analysis. Disease-associated traits were sought mainly through comparisons between IBD patients and their genetically identical healthy co-twins within discordant pairs. General findings and caveats noted by the study authors: Repertoire similarity did not differ between concordant and discordant twins, possibly due to limited statistical power. The analysis was unable to tell apart different T cell subtypes. Because patients received different immunosuppressive treatments, the repertoires may have picked up extra background noise and variability between individuals. A decrease in TCRbeta repertoire diversity, as measured by inverse Simpson index, was observed in IBD patients compared with their healthy co-twins. Fewer clonotypes were shared with other individuals by IBD patients than by healthy twins, most markedly in patients showing signs of disease activity. The results gave no support for a single strong signal or clonotype linked to IBD.

From each donor, a roughly 2.5 ml peripheral blood sample was collected into PAXgene tubes and stored at -80 degrees C. Without T cell sorting, total RNA was isolated from whole blood using the PAXgene blood miRNA kit on an automated QIAcube. Peripheral blood from monozygotic twin pairs concordant or discordant for inflammatory bowel disease was subjected to deep TCRalpha and TCRbeta repertoire profiling with unique molecular barcoding. For every twin pair, smoking habits were documented, and each individual was categorised as a current, former or never smoker. Libraries came from 5' RACE. Preparation of each TCR library used 3,000 to 4,000 ng of total RNA. For each sample, cDNA synthesis with SMARTScribe reverse transcriptase was split into eight separate reactions. During cDNA synthesis, template switching introduced unique molecular identifiers that contained a 6-nucleotide sample barcode. TCRalpha and TCRbeta cDNA was amplified by two nested PCRs of about 15 and 9 cycles, with bead purification after each PCR. Before amplification, the cDNA was treated with uracil DNA-glycosylase and purified using the QIAquick PCR purification kit. The second PCR was the step at which Illumina TruSeq-compatible adapters and sample-specific barcodes were added. TapeStation and Qubit were used to check library quality and concentration, and 5 to 6.5 ng of each library was pooled. Sequencing of pooled libraries was carried out on an Illumina HiSeq2500 single-index Rapid Run using 2 x 100 bp reads and custom sequencing primers. In the original analysis: MiGEC version 1.2.6 was used for UMI-based consensus assembly to correct PCR and sequencing errors. MiXCR version 2.1.1 handled V(D)J alignment, clonotype assembly and CDR3 extraction. Gene usage, clonotype sharing and MAIT/NKT TCR abundance were normalised by analysing the top 1000, 10 000 and 20 000 clonotypes per sample. After downsampling to 27 000 UMIs, diversity was calculated as the inverse Simpson index using the vegan R package. Statistical testing used paired Mann-Whitney U tests on the discordant twin pairs and applied Benjamini-Hochberg correction for multiple testing. TCRdb reanalyzed the reads, keeping one entry per CDR3 protein sequence and omitting DNA. These V and J calls originate from TCRdb's pipeline instead of the authors' own analysis. Per the sample table, the count is approximately 340,000 distinct CDR3 sequences. The leading ten clones occupy around 2% of the sample.

Concerning this clonotype: Its antigen is currently not known.

CDR1 and CDR2 were assigned from the germline V gene as SNHLY and FYNNEI. The CDR3 goes from the cysteine to the phenylalanine over 14 residues. The protein alone is recorded here. The clonotype originates from a human donor with ulcerative colitis or Crohn's disease, or a healthy co-twin of an affected twin (not recorded which). The sequencing input was blood. The sequence is built from TRBV2 and TRBJ2-5; the TCRdb call, TRBD1, lacks DNA for checking. For the CDR3, the sequence is CASSFPPGVETQYF.